These 31 T cell receptor beta chains originate from one sample sequenced in a study of radiation and T cells in renal cell carcinoma. Time point reported: blood 2 weeks post-SBRT. Treatment in this sample: 15 Gy SBRT to primary tumor, nephrectomy 4 weeks later. Profiling relied on immunoSEQ multiplex PCR, and the TCRdb table lists in-frame clones only, not all of them. The data contain 120,000 or so clones, around 82% of them singletons. The specimen was blood, collected from a patient whose treatment included radiotherapy and nephrectomy. The receptor source for this set is a man aged 45-65 years with renal cell carcinoma.

This rearrangement joins TRBV28 to TRBJ2-3; 10 bases fit TRBD2. In germline, CDR1 is MDHEN, CDR2 SYDVKM. The CDR3 spans 14 residues. Losses at the gene ends were 6 bases for V and 5 bases for J; bases not matched to a gene: 5. The CDR3 DNA reads as TGTGCCAGCAGCCTAGCGGGAGTGGAAGATACGCAGTATTTT. Amino acids: CASSLAGVEDTQYF.

In this sample, this clone turned up once. The chain has TRBV7-8 and TRBJ2-1, with TRBD1 matching 11 bases. The CDR3 is made up of 15 amino acids. The germline CDR1 and CDR2 sequences are SGHVS and FQNEAQ. V gave up 5 bases and J gave up 7 bases; unmatched junction bases: 7. CDR3 bases: TGTGCCAGCAGCCCGTTGGGGACAGGGGGGAATGAGCAGTTCTTC. Amino acids: CASSPLGTGGNEQFF.

The chain combines TRBV15 with TRBJ1-3, with 7 positions matching TRBD1. This CDR3 spans 16 amino acids. The J segment lost 0 bases and the V segment lost 1 base, leaving 3 bases of the junction unmatched. Germline lookup yields CDR1 LNHNV and CDR2 YYDKDF (reference sequence). The CDR3 DNA reads as TGTGCCACCAGCAGAGGCGGGACAGTCTCTGGAAACACCATATATTTT. It yields the protein CATSRGGTVSGNTIYF.

The chain is built from TRBV30 and TRBJ1-4; TRBD1 matches 7 bases. The CDR3 covers 15 residues. CDR1 is GTSNPN, CDR2 SVGIG, per germline (reference sequence). The junction had 11 bases not matched to a gene; V was cut back by 2 bases and J by 8 bases. The CDR3 DNA follows: TGTGCCTGGAGTCTGACGACAGGGCGGTACGAAAAACTGTTTTTT. As protein: CAWSLTTGRYEKLFF.

The rearrangement links TRBV2 to TRBJ2-7; TRBD2 matches 8 bases. With 7 bases clipped from V and 4 bases from J, the junction kept 6 bases outside the gene matches. CDR1 and CDR2 (germline): SNHLY, FYNNEI. The CDR3 is made up of 13 amino acids. CDR3 DNA sequence: TGTGCCAGCAAGCGGGAGCCAATATACGAGCAGTACTTC. Its translation is CASKREPIYEQYF.

This sequence joins TRBV5-1 and TRBJ2-1; 11 bases are shared with TRBD2. Germline loops: CDR1 SGHRS, CDR2 YFSETQ. V gave up 5 bases and J gave up 3 bases; unmatched junction bases: 10. This CDR3 has 17 residues. The CDR3 DNA reads TGCGCCAGCAGTAGTCTAGCGGGGGGCCCTTACTACAATGAGCAGTTCTTC. Its translation is CASSSLAGGPYYNEQFF.

The chain recombines TRBV5-1 with TRBJ2-2; no clear D. The CDR3 is made up of 17 amino acids. Trimming took 4 bases from V and 5 from J, leaving 21 bases between them. From germline, CDR1 is SGHRS and CDR2 YFSETQ. The CDR3 loop is CASSTFSAAQRTGELFF. CDR3 in DNA: TGCGCCAGCAGCACCTTCTCCGCGGCGCAGAGGACCGGGGAGCTGTTTTTT.

V is TRBV5-1 and J is TRBJ2-1, with 8 positions matching TRBD2. J was trimmed by 4 bases and V by 3 bases; bases with no gene match: 15. There are 18 residues in the CDR3. Germline V CDR1 and CDR2: SGHRS, YFSETQ. The CDR3 nucleotides read TGCGCCAGCAGCTCGGGGGGGTTGCGGCTAGTCGATTACAATGAGCAGTTCTTC. Its translation: CASSSGGLRLVDYNEQFF.

V and J are TRBV6-5 and TRBJ1-6, with a tentative D call TRBD1 (5 bases). Trimming removed 8 bases at V and 5 bases at J, with 10 bases between. Germline V gives CDR1 MNHEY, CDR2 SVGAGI. The CDR3 covers 13 residues. CDR3 DNA sequence: TGTGCCAGCGAGGGACTGAATAATTCACCCCTCCACTTT. Translating it yields CASEGLNNSPLHF.

J is TRBJ2-1 and V is TRBV5-6; 9 bases align to TRBD1. The ends lost 4 bases at V and 5 bases at J; junction bases unmatched: 7. The CDR3 contains 15 residues. The germline gives CDR1 SGHDT, CDR2 YYEEEE. Written as DNA, the CDR3 is TGTGCCAGCAGCCCCGGGACAGGGTTCCACAATGAGCAGTTCTTC. This gives the protein CASSPGTGFHNEQFF.

This clone was counted only a few times. This rearrangement joins TRBV28 to TRBJ2-3; tentative D call: TRBD2 (7 bases). The V gene's germline CDR1 is MDHEN and CDR2 SYDVKM. Trimming left V 8 bases short and J 2 bases short, with 20 bases between. This CDR3 is 16 amino acids long. The CDR3 DNA follows: TGTGCCAGCGCGCGGGGGCTAGCGAGCCACACAGATACGCAGTATTTT. Translation: CASARGLASHTDTQYF.

The chain couples TRBV6-4 to TRBJ2-3; 13 nucleotides agree with TRBD2. From germline, CDR1 is MRHNA and CDR2 SNTAGT. The CDR3 is 18 residues long. J was trimmed by 0 bases and V by 1 base; bases with no gene match: 4. The chain's CDR3 is CASSDLPGLAGSTDTQYF. The CDR3 nucleotides are TGTGCCAGCAGTGACTTACCGGGACTAGCGGGGAGCACAGATACGCAGTATTTT.

This clone showed up just a few times. CDR3 protein: CASSPGTGSRQETQYF. In nucleotides, the CDR3 is TGCGCCAGCAGCCCCGGGACAGGGAGCCGCCAAGAGACCCAGTACTTC. The chain links TRBV5-1 to TRBJ2-5; 9 nucleotides agree with TRBD1. The V segment lost 4 bases and the J segment 1 base; nucleotides outside the gene matches: 8. Looked up from germline, CDR1 is SGHRS and CDR2 is YFSETQ. The CDR3 is 16 residues long.

This clone was seen a single time. The V and J genes are TRBV29-1 and TRBJ1-2; 10 bases fit TRBD1. This CDR3 contains 15 residues. Germline V CDR1 and CDR2: SQVTM, ANQGSEA. The ends lost 5 bases at V and 7 bases at J; junction bases unmatched: 13. CDR3 nucleotide sequence: TGCAGCGTTTCAATCACCGGGACAGGGGATTCTGGCTACACCTTC. This codes for CSVSITGTGDSGYTF.

This chain connects TRBV7-9 to TRBJ2-5; D remains ambiguous. Per germline, CDR1 SEHNR and CDR2 FQNEAQ (reference sequence). CDR3 length: 15 residues. V dropped 1 base and J dropped 1 base, with 10 bases sitting between them. CDR3 in DNA: TGTGCCAGCAGCTTAGACCGCCGTAGCCAAGAGACCCAGTACTTC. Translation gives CASSLDRRSQETQYF.

This chain uses TRBV6-1 with TRBJ1-4; D may be TRBD1 (6 bases). The CDR3 consists of 13 residues. Trimming took off 6 bases at V and 5 bases at J, with 10 bases between the two ends. Germline CDR1 and CDR2: MNHNS and SASEGT. The CDR3 sequence: CASRVTGNEKLFF. CDR3 bases: TGTGCCAGCAGGGTGACAGGAAATGAAAAACTGTTTTTT.

The genes are TRBV2 and TRBJ2-1; 8 nucleotides align to TRBD2. The V segment lost 6 bases and the J segment 5 bases; nucleotides outside the gene matches: 3. Per the germline V gene, CDR1 is SNHLY and CDR2 is FYNNEI. CDR3 length: 13 amino acids. CDR3 coding DNA: TGTGCCAGCAGACTAGCGGTGAACAATGAGCAGTTCTTC. This gives the protein CASRLAVNNEQFF.

This chain joins TRBV18 and TRBJ1-6; D is possibly TRBD1 (6 bases). CDR1 KGHSH and CDR2 LQKENI come from the germline V gene. Trimming took off 3 bases at V and 8 bases at J, with 14 bases between the two ends. There are 15 residues in the CDR3. The CDR3: CASSPPTGNDSPLHF. The CDR3 nucleotides read TGTGCCAGCTCACCTCCGACAGGAAATGATTCACCCCTCCACTTT.

This clone was picked up one time. The chain uses TRBV5-4 and TRBJ2-5; TRBD2 might be the D (6 bases). This CDR3 has 15 residues. Trimming removed 4 bases from V and 4 bases from J, with 17 bases in between. CDR1 is SGHNT and CDR2 is YYREEE in the germline V gene (reference sequence). The CDR3 DNA sequence: TGTGCCAGCAGCCCCCCCGGGCAGGAGGGAGAGACCCAGTACTTC. Translation: CASSPPGQEGETQYF.

The rearrangement uses TRBV11-2 and TRBJ2-7; D gene uncertain. Per germline, CDR1 SGHAT and CDR2 FQNNGV. CDR3 length: 13 residues. V dropped 2 bases and J dropped 0 bases, with 5 bases sitting between them. The CDR3 spells CASSLPDSYEQYF. In DNA form, the CDR3 reads TGTGCCAGCAGCTTACCGGACTCCTACGAGCAGTACTTC.

This sequence joins TRBV5-5 and TRBJ1-4; a possible D gene is TRBD1 (6 bases). The CDR3 is 16 residues long. From germline, CDR1 is SGHKS and CDR2 YYEKEE (reference sequence). V lost 0 bases and J 12 bases, leaving 21 bases between the germline ends. This CDR3 is CASSLALSARKGELFF. In nucleotides, the CDR3 is TGTGCCAGCAGCTTGGCCCTATCGGCCCGGAAGGGGGAACTGTTTTTT.

This clone was recorded at least ten times. The chain recombines TRBV27 with TRBJ2-1, with 9 bases fitting TRBD2. CDR3 length: 15 amino acids. After removal of 2 bases from V and 2 bases from J, the junction contained 1 base not matched to a gene. Germline loops: CDR1 MNHEY, CDR2 SMNVEV (reference sequence). As DNA, the CDR3 is TGTGCCAGCAGTTTAATAGCGGGAGCCTACAATGAGCAGTTCTTC. It translates to CASSLIAGAYNEQFF.

This chain joins TRBV29-1 and TRBJ2-5; the D gene is possibly TRBD1 (5 bases). CDR1 is SQVTM, CDR2 ANQGSEA, per germline. The germline V and J ends were trimmed by 5 bases and 5 bases, with 9 bases remaining between them. The CDR3 totals 11 residues. The CDR3 sequence is CSVRAGETQYF. The DNA for the CDR3 is TGCAGCGTTCGGGCAGGGGAGACCCAGTACTTC.

The V call is TRBV29-1, the J call TRBJ1-2, with D uncertain. This CDR3 has 11 amino acids. V lost 4 bases and J 3 bases, leaving 6 bases between the germline ends. Germline V gene data show CDR1 as SQVTM and CDR2 as ANQGSEA. The CDR3 region has the DNA TGCAGCGTTGCCAGAGACTATGGCTACACCTTC. Its protein is CSVARDYGYTF.

The chain employs TRBV7-2 and TRBJ2-3, with D perhaps matching TRBD1 or TRBD2 (5 bases each). Germline CDR1 and CDR2: SGHTA and FQGNSA. V lost 0 bases and J 1 base, leaving 5 bases between the germline ends. The CDR3 covers 14 residues. The CDR3 coding sequence is TGTGCCAGCAGCTTAGCGGGGGGCACAGATACGCAGTATTTT. It codes for CASSLAGGTDTQYF.

V and J are TRBV2 and TRBJ1-2, with D maybe TRBD1 (6 bases). The CDR3 runs to 11 residues. Trimming removed 6 bases at V and 7 bases at J, with 9 bases between. Per germline, CDR1 SNHLY and CDR2 FYNNEI. The CDR3 loop is CASRTTGGYTF. The CDR3 DNA reads as TGTGCCAGCAGGACGACAGGTGGCTACACCTTC.

This clone was seen a handful of times. The CDR3 reads CASSADGMNTEAFF. The CDR3 DNA sequence: TGTGCCAGCAGTGCGGACGGAATGAACACTGAAGCTTTCTTT. The rearrangement joins TRBV2 to TRBJ1-1; unclear D gene. The CDR3 loop spans 14 amino acids. Per the germline V gene, CDR1 is SNHLY and CDR2 is FYNNEI. Trimming removed 4 bases from V and 0 bases from J, with 9 bases in between.

This clone was seen only once. This chain links TRBV28 with TRBJ2-1, with 10 bases fitting TRBD2. This CDR3 comprises 14 residues. The V gene end was trimmed by 6 bases and the J gene end by 9 bases; junction bases not matched to a gene: 8. Germline V CDR1 and CDR2: MDHEN, SYDVKM. The CDR3 is CASSTLAGTREQFF. The CDR3 nucleotides are TGTGCCAGCAGCACACTAGCGGGAACCCGTGAGCAGTTCTTC.

For this clone: At the DNA level, this CDR3 is encoded by other sequences in the same sample as well. The rearrangement links TRBV7-2 to TRBJ1-2, with 7 bases that match TRBD1. Trimming removed 5 bases from V and 7 bases from J; junction bases left unmatched: 7. Germline V gene data show CDR1 as SGHTA and CDR2 as FQGNSA. The CDR3 runs to 13 residues. CDR3 DNA: TGTGCCAGCAGCGCGCGACAGGGAGGTGGCTACACCTTC. It is translated as CASSARQGGGYTF.

In nucleotides, the CDR3 is TGTGCCAGCAGCGTGACTAGCGGCAGGAATGAGCAGTTCTTC. Translated, it gives CASSVTSGRNEQFF. This chain joins TRBV9 and TRBJ2-1; 9 bases are a match to TRBD2. Germline CDR1 reads SGDLS; CDR2 reads YYNGEE. CDR3 length equals 14 residues. V was clipped by 2 bases and J by 7 bases; unmatched bases: 4.

This rearrangement joins TRBV11-3 to TRBJ1-2, with D maybe TRBD1 (5 bases). The germline V and J ends were trimmed by 2 bases and 8 bases, with 12 bases remaining between them. Germline lookup yields CDR1 SGHNT and CDR2 YENEEA. The CDR3 consists of 13 residues. The CDR3 loop is CASSLSRGEGYTF. CDR3 coding DNA: TGTGCCAGCAGCTTATCAAGGGGCGAGGGCTACACCTTC.